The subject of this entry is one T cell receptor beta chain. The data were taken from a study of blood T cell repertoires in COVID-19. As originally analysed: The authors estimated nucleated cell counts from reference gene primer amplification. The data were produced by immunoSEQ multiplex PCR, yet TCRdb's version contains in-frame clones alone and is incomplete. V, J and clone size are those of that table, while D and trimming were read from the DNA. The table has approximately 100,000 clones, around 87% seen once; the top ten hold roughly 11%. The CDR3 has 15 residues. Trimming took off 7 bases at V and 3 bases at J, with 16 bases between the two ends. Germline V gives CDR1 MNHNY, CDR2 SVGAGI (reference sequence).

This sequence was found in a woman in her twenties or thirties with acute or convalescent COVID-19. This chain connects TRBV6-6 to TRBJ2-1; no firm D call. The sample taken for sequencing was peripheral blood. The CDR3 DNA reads TGTGCCAGCACCAAAGGAGTTTACGGCTACAATGAGCAGTTCTTC. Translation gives CASTKGVYGYNEQFF.